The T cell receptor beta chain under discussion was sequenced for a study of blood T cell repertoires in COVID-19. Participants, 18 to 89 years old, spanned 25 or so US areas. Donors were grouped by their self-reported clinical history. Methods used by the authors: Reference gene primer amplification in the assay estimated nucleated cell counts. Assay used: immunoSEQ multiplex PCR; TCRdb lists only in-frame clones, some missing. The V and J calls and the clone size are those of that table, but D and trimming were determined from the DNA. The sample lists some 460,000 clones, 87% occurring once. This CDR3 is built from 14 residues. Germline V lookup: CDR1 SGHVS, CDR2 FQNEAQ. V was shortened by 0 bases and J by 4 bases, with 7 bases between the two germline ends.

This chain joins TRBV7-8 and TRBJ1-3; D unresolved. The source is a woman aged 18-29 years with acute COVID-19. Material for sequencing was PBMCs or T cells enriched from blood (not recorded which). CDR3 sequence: CASSLATEGNTIYF. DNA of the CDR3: TGTGCCAGCAGCTTAGCTACGGAGGGAAACACCATATATTTT.